This T cell receptor beta chain originates from a study of T cells in Graves' hyperthyroidism and ophthalmopathy. This clonotype was observed many times. The hyperthyroidism was newly diagnosed and had lasted under 2 months; the patients were aged 18 to 65. The TCR beta CDR3 regions underwent amplification using RNA transcripts as the source. TCR CDR3 regions were first amplified by RT-PCR with HTBI primers. TCRdb independently ran MiXCR on the multiplex PCR reads; one entry per CDR3 protein. The data hold a few hundred thousand distinct CDR3 sequences, with roughly 19% observed a single time. The CDR3 is made up of 13 amino acids. J gave up 4 bases and V 5 bases, and 4 bases lay outside the gene matches. Germline values: CDR1 PRHDT, CDR2 FYEKMQ (reference sequence).

The sequence was collected from a woman between 18 and 29 years old with Graves' hyperthyroidism. This chain uses TRBV13 with TRBJ1-2; 7 bases match TRBD1. The sequencing sample was made of blood. The CDR3 region has the DNA TGTGCCAGCAGCAACAGGGGAGCCTATGGCTACACCTTC. Protein: CASSNRGAYGYTF.